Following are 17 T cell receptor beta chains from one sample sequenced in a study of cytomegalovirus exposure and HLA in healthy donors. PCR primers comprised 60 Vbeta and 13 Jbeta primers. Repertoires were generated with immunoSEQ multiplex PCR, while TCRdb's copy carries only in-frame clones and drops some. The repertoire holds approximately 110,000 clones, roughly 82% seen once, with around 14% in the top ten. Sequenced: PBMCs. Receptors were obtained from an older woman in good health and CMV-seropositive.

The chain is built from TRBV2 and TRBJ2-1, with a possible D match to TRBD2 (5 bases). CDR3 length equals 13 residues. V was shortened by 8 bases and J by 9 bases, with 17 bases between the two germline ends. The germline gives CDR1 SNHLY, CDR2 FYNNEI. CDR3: CASAGDLATEQFF. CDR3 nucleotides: TGTGCCAGCGCCGGGGATCTAGCAACTGAGCAGTTCTTC.

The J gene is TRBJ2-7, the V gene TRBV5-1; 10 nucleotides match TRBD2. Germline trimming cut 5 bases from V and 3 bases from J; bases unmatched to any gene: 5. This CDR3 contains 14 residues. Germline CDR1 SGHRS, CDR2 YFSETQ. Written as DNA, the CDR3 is TGCGCCAGCAGATCCTCTAGCGGGAGCTACGAGCAGTACTTC. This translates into CASRSSSGSYEQYF. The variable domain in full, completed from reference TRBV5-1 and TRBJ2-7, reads KAGVTQTPRYLIKTRGQQVTLSCSPISGHRSVSWYQQTPGQGLQFLFEYFSETQRNKGNFPGRFSGRQFSNSRSEMNVSTLELGDSALYLCASRSSSGSYEQYFGPGTRLTVT.

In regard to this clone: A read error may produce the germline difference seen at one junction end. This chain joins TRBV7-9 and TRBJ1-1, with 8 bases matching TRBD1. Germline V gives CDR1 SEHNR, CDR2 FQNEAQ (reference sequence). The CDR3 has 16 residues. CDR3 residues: CSSSYYRTGKIREAFF. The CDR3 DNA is TGTTCCAGCAGTTACTATCGGACAGGGAAAATTCGGGAAGCTTTCTTT.

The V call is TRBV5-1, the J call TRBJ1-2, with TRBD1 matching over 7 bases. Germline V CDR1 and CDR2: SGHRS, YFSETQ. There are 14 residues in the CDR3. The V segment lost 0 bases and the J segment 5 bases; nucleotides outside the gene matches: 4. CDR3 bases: TGCGCCAGCAGCTTGGGACAGGGCTTATATGGCTACACCTTC. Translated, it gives CASSLGQGLYGYTF.

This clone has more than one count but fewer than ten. The chain's CDR3 is CASSQVRGRGYTF. CDR3 in DNA: TGTGCCAGCAGCCAAGTAAGGGGCCGGGGCTACACCTTC. The chain combines TRBV14 with TRBJ1-2, with D maybe TRBD1 (5 bases). This CDR3 has 13 amino acids. Germline CDR1 and CDR2: SGHDN and FVKESK. Trimming removed 1 base from V and 8 bases from J, with 11 bases in between.

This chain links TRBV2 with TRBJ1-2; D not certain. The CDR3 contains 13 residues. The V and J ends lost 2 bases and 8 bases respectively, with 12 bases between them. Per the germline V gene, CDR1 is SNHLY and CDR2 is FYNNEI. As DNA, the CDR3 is TGTGCCAGCAGTGAACTGCGGGCCCGGGGCTACACCTTC. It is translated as CASSELRARGYTF.

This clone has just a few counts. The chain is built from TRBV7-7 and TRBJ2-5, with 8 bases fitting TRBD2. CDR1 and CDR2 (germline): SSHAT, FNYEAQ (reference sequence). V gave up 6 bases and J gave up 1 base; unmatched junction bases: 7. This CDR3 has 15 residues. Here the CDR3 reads CASRKSGGSQETQYF. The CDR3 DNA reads TGTGCCAGCAGGAAGTCGGGGGGGAGCCAAGAGACCCAGTACTTC.

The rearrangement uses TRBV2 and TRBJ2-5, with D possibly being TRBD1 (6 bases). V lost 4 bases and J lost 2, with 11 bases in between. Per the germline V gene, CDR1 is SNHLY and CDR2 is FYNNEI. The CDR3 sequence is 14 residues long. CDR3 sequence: CASSGLTGQETQYF. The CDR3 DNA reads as TGTGCCAGCAGTGGTTTGACAGGACAAGAGACCCAGTACTTC.

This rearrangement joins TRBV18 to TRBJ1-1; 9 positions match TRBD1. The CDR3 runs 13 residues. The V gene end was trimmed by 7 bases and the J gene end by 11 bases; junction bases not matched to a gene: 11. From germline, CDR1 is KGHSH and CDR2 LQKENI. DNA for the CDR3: TGTGCCAGCTTTAGAGAGAGGACAGGGGTGGCTTTCTTT. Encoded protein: CASFRERTGVAFF.

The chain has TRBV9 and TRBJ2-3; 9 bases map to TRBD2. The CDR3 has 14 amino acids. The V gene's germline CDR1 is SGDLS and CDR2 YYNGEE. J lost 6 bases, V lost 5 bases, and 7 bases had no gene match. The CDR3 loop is CASRPGLASDTQYF. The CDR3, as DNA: TGTGCCAGCAGACCGGGACTAGCATCGGATACGCAGTATTTT.

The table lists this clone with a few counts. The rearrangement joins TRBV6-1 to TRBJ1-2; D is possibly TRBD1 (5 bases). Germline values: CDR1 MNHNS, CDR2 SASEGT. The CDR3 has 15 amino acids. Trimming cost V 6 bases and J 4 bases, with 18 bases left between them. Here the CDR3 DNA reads TGTGCCAGCAGATTGGCAGGACACCAAACCTATGGCTACACCTTC. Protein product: CASRLAGHQTYGYTF.

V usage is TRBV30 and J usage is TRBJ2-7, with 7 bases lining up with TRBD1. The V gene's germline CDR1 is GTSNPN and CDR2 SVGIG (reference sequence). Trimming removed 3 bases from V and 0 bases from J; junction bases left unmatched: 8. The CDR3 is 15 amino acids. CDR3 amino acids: CAWRGKDRSSYEQYF. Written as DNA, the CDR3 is TGTGCCTGGAGAGGGAAGGACAGGTCCTCCTACGAGCAGTACTTC.

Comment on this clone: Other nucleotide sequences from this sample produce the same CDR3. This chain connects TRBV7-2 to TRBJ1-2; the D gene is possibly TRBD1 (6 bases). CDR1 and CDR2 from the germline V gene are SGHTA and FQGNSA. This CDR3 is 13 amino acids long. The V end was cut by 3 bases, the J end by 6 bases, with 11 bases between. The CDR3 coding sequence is TGTGCCAGCAGCTTGGCGACAGGAGATGGCTACACCTTC. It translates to CASSLATGDGYTF.

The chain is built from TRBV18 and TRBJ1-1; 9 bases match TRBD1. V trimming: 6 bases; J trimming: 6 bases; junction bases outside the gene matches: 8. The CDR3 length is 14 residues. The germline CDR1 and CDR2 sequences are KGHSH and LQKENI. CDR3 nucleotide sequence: TGTGCCAGCTCTTTCAGGACAGGGGAATCTGAAGCTTTCTTT. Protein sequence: CASSFRTGESEAFF.

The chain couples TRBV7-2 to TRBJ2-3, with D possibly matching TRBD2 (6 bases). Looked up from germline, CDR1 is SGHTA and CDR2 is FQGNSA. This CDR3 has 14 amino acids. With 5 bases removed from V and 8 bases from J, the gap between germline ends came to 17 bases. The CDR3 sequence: CASSLDYPPGTQYF. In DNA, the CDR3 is TGTGCCAGCAGCCTGGACTACCCGCCAGGTACGCAGTATTTT.

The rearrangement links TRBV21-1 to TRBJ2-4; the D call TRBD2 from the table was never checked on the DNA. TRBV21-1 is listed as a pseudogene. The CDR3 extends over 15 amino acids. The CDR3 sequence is CASSKVPTFVVIQYF. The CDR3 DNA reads TGTGCCAGCAGCAAAGTCCCTACTTTCGTTGTCATTCAGTACTTC.

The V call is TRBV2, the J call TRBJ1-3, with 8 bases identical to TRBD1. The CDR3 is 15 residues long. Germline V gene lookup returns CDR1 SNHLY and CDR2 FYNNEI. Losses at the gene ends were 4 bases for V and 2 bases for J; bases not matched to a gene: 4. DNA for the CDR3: TGTGCCAGCAGTGTACAGGGGGGGGCTGGAAACACCATATATTTT. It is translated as CASSVQGGAGNTIYF. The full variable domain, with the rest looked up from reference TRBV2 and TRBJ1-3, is EPEVTQTPSHQVTQMGQEVILRCVPISNHLYFYWYRQILGQKVEFLVSFYNNEISEKSEIFDDQFSVERPDGSNFTLKIRSTKLEDSAMYFCASSVQGGAGNTIYFGEGSWLTVV.